The next 14 T cell receptor beta chains were all read from a single sample in a study of T cell responses to AZD1222 COVID-19 vaccine. Clones were read by immunoSEQ multiplex PCR, and TCRdb kept only the in-frame ones, dropping some. This table has about 97,000 clones, less than 95% appearing once. The input for sequencing was peripheral blood, taken on day 0 of AZD1222 vaccination. These receptor sequences come from an adult in good health.

The chain uses TRBV30 and TRBJ1-1; the D gene is possibly TRBD1 (5 bases). With 2 bases removed from V and 2 bases from J, the gap between germline ends came to 12 bases. The CDR3 contains 14 residues. The V gene's germline CDR1 is GTSNPN and CDR2 SVGIG (reference sequence). CDR3 protein: CAWSLRQLNTEAFF. The CDR3 DNA reads as TGTGCCTGGAGTCTCAGACAGTTAAACACTGAAGCTTTCTTT. Based on the CDR3 plus reference TRBV30 and TRBJ1-1, the full variable domain is SQTIHQWPATLVQPVGSPLSLECTVEGTSNPNLYWYRQAAGRGLQLLFYSVGIGQISSEVPQNLSASRPQDRQFILSSKKLLLSDSGFYLCAWSLRQLNTEAFFGQGTRLTVV.

V gene TRBV29-1 combines with J gene TRBJ1-3; tentatively, D is TRBD1 (6 bases). This CDR3 spans 11 amino acids. The V gene lost 6 bases and the J gene lost 6 bases, with 9 bases spanning the gap. Germline-derived CDR1 and CDR2 are SQVTM and ANQGSEA. In nucleotides, the CDR3 is TGCAGCGTACGGACAGCAAACACCATATATTTT. Residues: CSVRTANTIYF. Using reference TRBV29-1 and TRBJ1-3 for the parts outside the CDR3, the full variable domain is SAVISQKPSRDICQRGTSLTIQCQVDSQVTMMFWYRQQPGQSLTLIATANQGSEATYESGFVIDKFPISRPNLTFSTLTVSNMSPEDSSIYLCSVRTANTIYFGEGSWLTVV.

In its sample, this clone was seen once. This chain uses TRBV7-2 with TRBJ2-6; D call uncertain. This CDR3 has 13 amino acids. Per the germline V gene, CDR1 is SGHTA and CDR2 is FQGNSA. V was pared by 7 bases and J by 1 base, with 5 bases between. The DNA for the CDR3 is TGTGCCAGCACCCGTTCTGGGGCCAACGTCCTGACTTTC. It translates to CASTRSGANVLTF.

By its share, this clone is medium-sized. The gene calls are TRBV5-1 and TRBJ1-2, with 11 bases that match TRBD1. The CDR3 is 14 residues long. The germline V gene has CDR1 SGHRS and CDR2 YFSETQ. Trimming took 7 bases from V and 3 from J; bases not matched to a gene: 5. The CDR3 nucleotides are TGCGCCAGCGGACAGGGGGCCACCCACTATGGCTACACCTTC. This sequence encodes CASGQGATHYGYTF.

V gene TRBV5-1 combines with J gene TRBJ1-5; maybe TRBD1 (5 bases). This CDR3 contains 16 residues. V was clipped by 3 bases and J by 2 bases, with 15 bases between them. Germline CDR1 and CDR2: SGHRS and YFSETQ. CDR3 in DNA: TGCGCCAGCAGCTCGGGACCGGGGGGGGGCAATCAGCCCCAGCATTTT. This translates into CASSSGPGGGNQPQHF.

V is TRBV2 and J is TRBJ1-1; D not certain. The V end lost 4 bases, the J end lost 0 bases, and 6 bases lay between the germline ends. Germline-derived CDR1 and CDR2 are SNHLY and FYNNEI. The CDR3 runs to 13 residues. The CDR3 sequence: CASSGSVNTEAFF. For the CDR3, the DNA is TGTGCCAGCAGTGGGTCAGTGAACACTGAAGCTTTCTTT.

The chain combines TRBV7-9 with TRBJ1-2; a weak D match, TRBD1 (5 bases). The germline V and J ends were trimmed by 0 bases and 7 bases, with 15 bases remaining between them. In germline, CDR1 is SEHNR, CDR2 FQNEAQ (reference sequence). CDR3 size: 15 residues. In DNA, the CDR3 is TGTGCCAGCAGCTTAGCCGAGAATGGGGCGGGTGGCTACACCTTC. This translates into CASSLAENGAGGYTF.

The genes are TRBV14 and TRBJ1-6; D gene ambiguous. Trimming removed 1 base at V and 11 bases at J, with 6 bases between. CDR1 is SGHDN, CDR2 FVKESK, per germline. This CDR3 contains 12 residues. The DNA of the CDR3 is TGTGCCAGCAGCCAAGGGGAAACACCCCTCCACTTT. Residues: CASSQGETPLHF. Complete variable domain (other parts from reference TRBV14 and TRBJ1-6): EAGVTQFPSHSVIEKGQTVTLRCDPISGHDNLYWYRRVMGKEIKFLLHFVKESKQDESGMPNNRFLAERTGGTYSTLKVQPAELEDSGVYFCASSQGETPLHFGNGTRLTVT.

The chain links TRBV6-1 to TRBJ1-5; the D is unclear. V lost 1 base to trimming and J lost 5 bases, with 6 bases between them. Germline lookup yields CDR1 MNHNS and CDR2 SASEGT. CDR3 length: 13 residues. The CDR3 spells CASSEGVDQPQHF. The DNA for the CDR3 is TGTGCCAGCAGTGAAGGGGTCGATCAGCCCCAGCATTTT.

About this clone: This CDR3 is also generated by other DNA sequences in the sample. The chain is built from TRBV2 and TRBJ2-1; no clear D gene. V gave up 6 bases and J gave up 2 bases, with 8 bases separating them. This CDR3 region has 13 residues. Germline assignment: CDR1 SNHLY and CDR2 FYNNEI. The CDR3, as DNA: TGTGCCAGCAGCGGTGTCGCCTACAATGAGCAGTTCTTC. Translating gives CASSGVAYNEQFF.

The chain combines TRBV18 with TRBJ2-7; 7 bases match TRBD1. Germline loops: CDR1 KGHSH, CDR2 LQKENI. The CDR3 length is 15 residues. The junction had 8 bases not matched to a gene; V was cut back by 4 bases and J by 2 bases. DNA of the CDR3: TGTGCCAGCTCACGGGCTACCGGGACAGCCTACGAGCAGTACTTC. Translation: CASSRATGTAYEQYF. Using reference TRBV18 and TRBJ2-7 for the parts outside the CDR3, the full variable domain is NAGVMQNPRHLVRRRGQEARLRCSPMKGHSHVYWYRQLPEEGLKFMVYLQKENIIDESGMPKERFSAEFPKEGPSILRIQQVVRGDSAAYFCASSRATGTAYEQYFGPGTRLTVT.

The V call is TRBV7-6, the J call TRBJ1-2; 12 bases fit TRBD1. Germline CDR1 is SGHVS and CDR2 is FNYEAQ. Losses at the gene ends were 7 bases for V and 10 bases for J; bases not matched to a gene: 10. The CDR3 spans 14 residues. CDR3 coding DNA: TGTGCCAGCACCCCGGGGGGGACAGGGGGCCTCTACACCTTC. It yields the protein CASTPGGTGGLYTF.

The rearrangement joins TRBV2 to TRBJ2-6; no definite D call. Trimming removed 8 bases at V and 2 bases at J, with 19 bases between. CDR3 length: 17 residues. Germline CDR1 reads SNHLY; CDR2 reads FYNNEI. This CDR3 reads CASRLPGMATGANVLTF. In DNA, the CDR3 is TGTGCCAGCCGCCTACCCGGAATGGCAACTGGGGCCAACGTCCTGACTTTC.

The chain employs TRBV7-9 and TRBJ1-1; the D gene is possibly TRBD1 (5 bases). V lost 2 bases to trimming and J lost 7 bases, with 11 bases between them. The CDR3 extends over 13 amino acids. In germline, CDR1 is SEHNR, CDR2 FQNEAQ (reference sequence). The CDR3 DNA reads as TGTGCCAGCAGCTTACAGGGAGAAAGTGAAGCTTTCTTT. Encoded protein: CASSLQGESEAFF.